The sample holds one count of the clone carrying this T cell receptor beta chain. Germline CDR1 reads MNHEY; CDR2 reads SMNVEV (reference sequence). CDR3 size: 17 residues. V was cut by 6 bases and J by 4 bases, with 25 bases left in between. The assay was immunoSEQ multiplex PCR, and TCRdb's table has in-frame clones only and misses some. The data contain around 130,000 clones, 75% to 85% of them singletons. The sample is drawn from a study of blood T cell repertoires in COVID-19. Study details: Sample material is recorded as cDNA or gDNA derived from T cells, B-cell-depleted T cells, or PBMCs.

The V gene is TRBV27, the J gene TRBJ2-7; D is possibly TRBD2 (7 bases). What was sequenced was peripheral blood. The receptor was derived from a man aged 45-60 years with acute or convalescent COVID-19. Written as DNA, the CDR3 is TGTGCCAGCAGCATTATCCTGGGAGGGGGTGATAAATACGAGCAGTACTTC. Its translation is CASSIILGGGDKYEQYF.